This T cell receptor (beta chain) stems from a study of T-cell reconstitution after alpha-beta-depleted transplantation in children. The CDR3 is 16 amino acids. Germline CDR1 is ENHRY and CDR2 is SYGVKD. The V gene lost 5 bases and the J gene lost 0 bases, with 14 bases spanning the gap. The sample holds many counts of this clonotype. Antigen unknown. A library of TCRbeta sequences, prepared with unique molecular identifiers, was generated. TCRdb redid the calling of the PCR reads with MiXCR, one entry per CDR3 protein. The table has roughly 10,000 distinct CDR3 sequences, roughly 14% seen once; the top ten hold 53%. Study outcomes and limitations: In patients about two months after transplant, alpha-beta T cells reportedly arose from several hundred expanded graft clones.

V is TRBV10-3 and J is TRBJ1-5; TRBD1 is a possible D gene (6 bases). This specimen was PBMCs, mostly from graft donor cells, taken 60 days after TCRalphabeta/CD19-depleted stem cell transplant. The receptor comes from a male patient younger than 18 who had a stem cell transplant for acute lymphoblastic leukemia, so the T cells may come from the graft donor. The CDR3 loop reads CAISKTGPYSNQPQHF. CDR3 in DNA: TGTGCCATCAGTAAGACAGGTCCTTATAGCAATCAGCCCCAGCATTTT.